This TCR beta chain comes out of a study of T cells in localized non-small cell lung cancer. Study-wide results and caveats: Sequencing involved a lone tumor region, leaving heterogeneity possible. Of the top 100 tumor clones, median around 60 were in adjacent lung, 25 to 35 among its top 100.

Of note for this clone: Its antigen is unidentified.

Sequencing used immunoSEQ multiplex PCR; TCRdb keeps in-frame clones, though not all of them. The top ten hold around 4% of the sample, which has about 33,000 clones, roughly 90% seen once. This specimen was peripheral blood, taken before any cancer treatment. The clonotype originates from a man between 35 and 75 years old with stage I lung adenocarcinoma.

CDR3 bases: TGTGCCAGCAGCGCCGGGACAGGGATCTACGAGCAGTACTTC. This codes for CASSAGTGIYEQYF. The chain carries TRBV9 and TRBJ2-7, with 9 positions matching TRBD1. In germline, CDR1 is SGDLS, CDR2 YYNGEE. The CDR3 runs to 14 residues. The V and J ends lost 3 bases and 3 bases, in that order; junction bases with no gene match: 4.